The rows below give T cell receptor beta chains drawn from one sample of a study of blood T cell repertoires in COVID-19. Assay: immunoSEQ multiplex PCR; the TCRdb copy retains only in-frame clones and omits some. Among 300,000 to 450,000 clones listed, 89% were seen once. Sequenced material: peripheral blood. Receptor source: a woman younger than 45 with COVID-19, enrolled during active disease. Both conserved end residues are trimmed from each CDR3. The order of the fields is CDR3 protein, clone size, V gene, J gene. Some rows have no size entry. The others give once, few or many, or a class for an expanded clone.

CDR3: ASRSERPGELF
size: .
V: TRBV6-5
J: TRBJ2-2

CDR3: ASRLNPSLGKEAF
size: .
V: TRBV27
J: TRBJ1-1

CDR3: ASSSWDRGHTGELF
size: .
V: TRBV28
J: TRBJ2-2

CDR3: ASSLRQGGDEKLF
size: .
V: TRBV2
J: TRBJ1-4

CDR3: ASSLEPSEQGAWSPLH
size: .
V: TRBV7-6
J: TRBJ1-6

CDR3: ASSGAGYNSPLH
size: .
V: TRBV27
J: TRBJ1-6

CDR3: ASSMAVYGYT
size: .
V: TRBV19
J: TRBJ1-2

CDR3: ASTLLDRGRSEAF
size: once
V: TRBV28
J: TRBJ1-1

CDR3: ASSSTASGNTIY
size: few
V: TRBV7-2
J: TRBJ1-3

CDR3: ASSPEASGSDTQY
size: .
V: TRBV18
J: TRBJ2-3

CDR3: ASSLGGRTGTGELF
size: .
V: TRBV7-2
J: TRBJ2-2

CDR3: ASSPQLAGAISSYEQY
size: .
V: TRBV5-8
J: TRBJ2-7

CDR3: ASSQTLGDSYEQY
size: .
V: TRBV4-1
J: TRBJ2-7

CDR3: ATSDLGTGETDTQY
size: .
V: TRBV24-1
J: TRBJ2-3

CDR3: SAQGERLSSYNEQF
size: .
V: TRBV29-1
J: TRBJ2-1

CDR3: ASSYTGTGDEKLF
size: .
V: TRBV6-8
J: TRBJ1-4

CDR3: SVEDTGTGSSYEQY
size: .
V: TRBV29-1
J: TRBJ2-7

CDR3: ASHFTVQGTQY
size: .
V: TRBV6-4
J: TRBJ2-5

CDR3: ASRGPGDHYGYT
size: once
V: TRBV2
J: TRBJ1-2

CDR3: ASSKWGQGAGQPQH
size: .
V: TRBV19
J: TRBJ1-5

CDR3: ASSPGSSYNEQF
size: .
V: TRBV13
J: TRBJ2-1

CDR3: ASSPWPDRNTIY
size: .
V: TRBV28
J: TRBJ1-3

CDR3: ASSSTGADTQY
size: .
V: TRBV11-2
J: TRBJ2-3

CDR3: ASSNVLDGYT
size: .
V: TRBV7-2
J: TRBJ1-2

CDR3: AAPGTPQGANYGYT
size: many
V: TRBV30
J: TRBJ1-2

CDR3: ASSPGTGATGELF
size: .
V: TRBV5-6
J: TRBJ2-2

CDR3: ASSLDTEQF
size: few
V: TRBV7-2
J: TRBJ2-1

CDR3: ASSYSKTVNTEAF
size: .
V: TRBV6-5
J: TRBJ1-1

CDR3: AGGGETQY
size: .
V: TRBV28
J: TRBJ2-5

CDR3: ASSTLGRTDTEAF
size: .
V: TRBV27
J: TRBJ1-1

CDR3: ASSRTSPNEQF
size: .
V: TRBV11-3
J: TRBJ2-1

CDR3: ASSVGGSPLDSPLH
size: .
V: TRBV28
J: TRBJ1-6

CDR3: ASSQGTPVGDTQY
size: .
V: TRBV14
J: TRBJ2-3

CDR3: ASSPLRGNTIY
size: few
V: TRBV7-2
J: TRBJ1-3

CDR3: ASSQDLRTGLAGGSSYNEQF
size: .
V: TRBV4-3
J: TRBJ2-1

CDR3: ASSETSGRLGNEQF
size: .
V: TRBV2
J: TRBJ2-1

CDR3: ASSLAYVDRVGGYT
size: many
V: TRBV7-9
J: TRBJ1-2

CDR3: ASSLPQVYEQY
size: .
V: TRBV7-2
J: TRBJ2-7

CDR3: ASSLEAGRAF
size: .
V: TRBV7-9
J: TRBJ1-1

CDR3: ASSESGFYNEQF
size: .
V: TRBV10-2
J: TRBJ2-1

CDR3: ASSIGFRGGSREEQF
size: .
V: TRBV7-6
J: TRBJ2-1

CDR3: ASRKSAGTGYGYT
size: .
V: TRBV6-5
J: TRBJ1-2

CDR3: ASSLWGTAYEQF
size: .
V: TRBV7-2
J: TRBJ2-1

CDR3: ATSRGGTGRYEQY
size: .
V: TRBV15
J: TRBJ2-7

CDR3: ASSSRNIPNSTDTQY
size: .
V: TRBV5-4
J: TRBJ2-3

CDR3: ASSGLGTGSYNEQF
size: .
V: TRBV7-2
J: TRBJ2-1

CDR3: ASSSNRELGNGYT
size: .
V: TRBV28
J: TRBJ1-2

CDR3: ASSGQGLDEKLF
size: once
V: TRBV7-9
J: TRBJ1-4

CDR3: ASSIDVGDEQF
size: few
V: TRBV19
J: TRBJ2-1

CDR3: ASSQDLARGGYGYT
size: .
V: TRBV3-1/TRBV3-2
J: TRBJ1-2

CDR3: ASSPGSFSGTQY
size: .
V: TRBV5-4
J: TRBJ2-3

CDR3: ASSQGQRQTTEQF
size: .
V: TRBV4-2
J: TRBJ2-1

CDR3: ASSPRLAGTNTGELF
size: .
V: TRBV7-8
J: TRBJ2-2

CDR3: ASSIGTGGEKLF
size: .
V: TRBV11-3
J: TRBJ1-4

CDR3: ASSRQLGSSGNTIY
size: .
V: TRBV13
J: TRBJ1-3

CDR3: ASSSRRSRSGNTIY
size: few
V: TRBV28
J: TRBJ1-3

CDR3: ASSMIQRTNTGELF
size: .
V: TRBV19
J: TRBJ2-2

CDR3: ASSPQGGSYEQY
size: .
V: TRBV3-1/TRBV3-2
J: TRBJ2-7

CDR3: ASSNLRGGGFSGNTIY
size: once
V: TRBV9
J: TRBJ1-3